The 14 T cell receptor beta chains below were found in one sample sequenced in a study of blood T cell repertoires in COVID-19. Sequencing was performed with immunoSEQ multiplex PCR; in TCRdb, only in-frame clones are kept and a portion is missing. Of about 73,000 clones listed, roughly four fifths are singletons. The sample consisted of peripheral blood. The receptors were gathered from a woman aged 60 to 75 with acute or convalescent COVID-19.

The CDR3 nucleotides read TGTGCCAGTACCACCGGGACAGGACGCAATCAGCCCCAGCATTTT. It codes for CASTTGTGRNQPQHF. V gene TRBV19 combines with J gene TRBJ1-5; 8 bases match TRBD1. The CDR3 runs 15 residues. The germline V gene encodes CDR1 LNHDA and CDR2 SQIVND (reference sequence). V shed 7 bases and J 2 bases; nucleotides not matched to a gene: 7.

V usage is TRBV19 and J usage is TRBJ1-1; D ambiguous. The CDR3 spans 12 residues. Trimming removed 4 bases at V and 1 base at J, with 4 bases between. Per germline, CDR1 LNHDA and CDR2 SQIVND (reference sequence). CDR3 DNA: TGTGCCAGTAGTACCAGGAACACTGAAGCTTTCTTT. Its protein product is CASSTRNTEAFF. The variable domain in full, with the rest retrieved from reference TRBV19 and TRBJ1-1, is DGGITQSPKYLFRKEGQNVTLSCEQNLNHDAMYWYRQDPGQGLRLIYYSQIVNDFQKGDIAEGYSVSREKKESFPLTVTSAQKNPTAFYLCASSTRNTEAFFGQGTRLTVV.

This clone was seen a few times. The CDR3 reads CASSPRQGFSGNTIYF. The CDR3 coding sequence is TGTGCCAGCAGCCCTAGACAGGGTTTCTCTGGAAACACCATATATTTT. The J gene is TRBJ1-3, the V gene TRBV9; 7 bases line up with TRBD1. This CDR3 spans 16 amino acids. Germline V gene sequence: CDR1 SGDLS, CDR2 YYNGEE. J was trimmed by 0 bases and V by 4 bases; bases with no gene match: 7.

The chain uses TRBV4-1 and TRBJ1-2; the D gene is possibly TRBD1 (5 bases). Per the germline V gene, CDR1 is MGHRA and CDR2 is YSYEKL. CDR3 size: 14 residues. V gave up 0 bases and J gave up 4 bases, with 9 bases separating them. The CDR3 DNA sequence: TGCGCCAGCAGCCAAGATGGGGCAAGCTATGGCTACACCTTC. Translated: CASSQDGASYGYTF.

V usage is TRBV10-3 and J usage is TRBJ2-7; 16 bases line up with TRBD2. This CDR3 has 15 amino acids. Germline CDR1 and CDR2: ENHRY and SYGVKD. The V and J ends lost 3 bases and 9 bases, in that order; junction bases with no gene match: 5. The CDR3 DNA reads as TGTGCCATCAGTGACGGGACTAGCGGGGGGGCGTGGCAGTACTTC. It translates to CAISDGTSGGAWQYF.

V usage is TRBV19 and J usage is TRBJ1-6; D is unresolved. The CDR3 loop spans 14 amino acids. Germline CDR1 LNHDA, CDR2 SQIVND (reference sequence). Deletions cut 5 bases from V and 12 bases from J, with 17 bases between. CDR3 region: CASSDAGVREPLHF. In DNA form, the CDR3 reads TGTGCCAGTAGTGATGCCGGGGTTAGGGAACCCCTCCACTTT.

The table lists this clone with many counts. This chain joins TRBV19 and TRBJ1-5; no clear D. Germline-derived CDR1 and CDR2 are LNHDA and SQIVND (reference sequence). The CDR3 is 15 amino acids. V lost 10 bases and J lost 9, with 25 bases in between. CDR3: CATQPGRQLLTPQHF. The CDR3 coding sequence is TGTGCCACCCAACCTGGGAGGCAACTTCTTACGCCCCAGCATTTT.

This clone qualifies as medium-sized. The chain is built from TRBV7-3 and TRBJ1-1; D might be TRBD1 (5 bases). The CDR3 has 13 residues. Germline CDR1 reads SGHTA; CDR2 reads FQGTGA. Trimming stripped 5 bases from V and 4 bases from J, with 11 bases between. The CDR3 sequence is CASSPLGGTEAFF. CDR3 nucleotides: TGTGCCAGCAGCCCCCTGGGGGGCACTGAAGCTTTCTTT.

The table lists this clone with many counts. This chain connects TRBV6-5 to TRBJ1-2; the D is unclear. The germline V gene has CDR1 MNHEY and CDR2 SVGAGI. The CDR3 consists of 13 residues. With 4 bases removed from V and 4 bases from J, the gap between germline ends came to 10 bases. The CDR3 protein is CASSSRWSYGYTF. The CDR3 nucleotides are TGTGCCAGCAGTTCCCGATGGAGCTATGGCTACACCTTC.

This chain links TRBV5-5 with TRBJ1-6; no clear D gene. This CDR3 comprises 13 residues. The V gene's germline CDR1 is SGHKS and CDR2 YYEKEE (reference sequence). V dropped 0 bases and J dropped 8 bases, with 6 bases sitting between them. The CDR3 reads CASSLAVDSPLHF. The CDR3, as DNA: TGTGCCAGCAGCTTGGCGGTAGATTCACCCCTCCACTTT.

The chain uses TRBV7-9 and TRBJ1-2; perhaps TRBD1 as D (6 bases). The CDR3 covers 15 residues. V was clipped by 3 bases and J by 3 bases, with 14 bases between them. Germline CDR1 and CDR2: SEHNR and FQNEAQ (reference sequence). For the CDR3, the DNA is TGTGCCAGCAGCTTGGGGGCCAGGGACCACTATGGCTACACCTTC. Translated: CASSLGARDHYGYTF.

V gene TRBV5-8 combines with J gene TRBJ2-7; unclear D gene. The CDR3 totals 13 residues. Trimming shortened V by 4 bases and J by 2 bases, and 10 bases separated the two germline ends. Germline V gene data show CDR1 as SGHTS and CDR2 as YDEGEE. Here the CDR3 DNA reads TGTGCCAGCAGCGCCCCTATAACCTACGAGCAGTACTTC. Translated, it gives CASSAPITYEQYF. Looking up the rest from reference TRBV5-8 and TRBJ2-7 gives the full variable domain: EAGVTQSPTHLIKTRGQQATLRCSPISGHTSVYWYQQALGLGLQFLLWYDEGEERNRGNFPPRFSGRQFPNYSSELNVNALELEDSALYLCASSAPITYEQYFGPGTRLTVT.

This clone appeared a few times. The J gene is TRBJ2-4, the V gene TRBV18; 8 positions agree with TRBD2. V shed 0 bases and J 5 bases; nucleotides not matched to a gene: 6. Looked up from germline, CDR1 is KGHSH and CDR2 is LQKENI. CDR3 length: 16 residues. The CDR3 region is CASSPPSGGIENIQYF. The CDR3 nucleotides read TGTGCCAGCTCACCACCGAGCGGGGGCATAGAAAACATTCAGTACTTC.

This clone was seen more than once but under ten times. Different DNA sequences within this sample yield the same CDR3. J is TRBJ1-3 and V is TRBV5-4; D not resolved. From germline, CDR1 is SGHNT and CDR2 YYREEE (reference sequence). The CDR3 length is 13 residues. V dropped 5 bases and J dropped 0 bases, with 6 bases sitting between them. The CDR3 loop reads CASSFLSGNTIYF. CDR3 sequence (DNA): TGTGCCAGCAGTTTCCTCTCTGGAAACACCATATATTTT.